This T cell receptor beta chain came from a study of T cell responses to AZD1222 COVID-19 vaccine. General study results and limits: A reported finding is that nearly half of spike-specific TCRs target unmutated variant regions. Vaccine-related CD4 TCRs covered spike, predominating at 160-218 and 743-854. Increases in Spike-specific TCR breadth and depth were seen after two AZD1222 doses.

The protocol was immunoSEQ multiplex PCR, while the TCRdb copy is restricted to in-frame clones and leaves out a portion. This sample has 100,000 to 150,000 clones, with around 87% found just once. The ends were cut back, 5 bases at V and 1 base at J, with 15 bases in the middle. Germline loops: CDR1 SGHRS, CDR2 YFSETQ. The CDR3 consists of 15 residues. As regards this clone: Its target is unknown.

The genes are TRBV5-1 and TRBJ2-5, with D possibly being TRBD2 (5 bases). The TCR comes from an adult in good health. The source material was peripheral blood, sampled on day 0 of AZD1222 vaccination. In nucleotides, the CDR3 is TGCGCCAGCAGTTACAACGGGGTGATCCAAGAGACCCAGTACTTC. Translating gives CASSYNGVIQETQYF.